These 8 T cell receptor beta chains came from one sample sequenced in a study of technical replicates of blood from a few donors. The method was immunoSEQ multiplex PCR; TCRdb's version includes in-frame clones alone and lacks a portion of them. The sample shows under 80,000 clones, approximately 94% of them seen only once. Sequenced input: T cells isolated from PBMCs. The receptor set was obtained from a human donor in good health.

This clone has only one observation. The CDR3 DNA is TGTGCCAGCAGTTACTCGAATTACAACAGGGAGCGGCCCCTCCACTTT. Translation gives CASSYSNYNRERPLHF. The V gene is TRBV6-5, the J gene TRBJ1-6, with TRBD1 as a possible D gene (6 bases). The CDR3 totals 16 residues. The V gene lost 0 bases and the J gene lost 13 bases, with 19 bases spanning the gap. Per the germline V gene, CDR1 is MNHEY and CDR2 is SVGAGI.

CDR3 protein: CASSPQGLINNEQFF. CDR3 bases: TGCGCCAGCAGCCCGCAGGGACTAATAAACAATGAGCAGTTCTTC. The chain joins TRBV4-1 to TRBJ2-1; 7 nucleotides line up with TRBD2. Per germline, CDR1 MGHRA and CDR2 YSYEKL. The CDR3 loop spans 15 amino acids. Trimming removed 4 bases from V and 5 bases from J; junction bases left unmatched: 8.

The V call is TRBV5-8, the J call TRBJ2-6; 7 bases align to TRBD1. The germline V gene has CDR1 SGHTS and CDR2 YDEGEE. The CDR3 covers 18 residues. Losses at the gene ends were 3 bases for V and 0 bases for J; bases not matched to a gene: 9. The CDR3 region has the DNA TGTGCCAGCAGCTCTACAGGGGACCTTCTCTCTGGGGCCAACGTCCTGACTTTC. It codes for CASSSTGDLLSGANVLTF. The variable domain in full, with the rest retrieved from reference TRBV5-8 and TRBJ2-6, is EAGVTQSPTHLIKTRGQQATLRCSPISGHTSVYWYQQALGLGLQFLLWYDEGEERNRGNFPPRFSGRQFPNYSSELNVNALELEDSALYLCASSSTGDLLSGANVLTFGAGSRLTVL.

The V and J genes are TRBV18 and TRBJ2-3; 11 bases map to TRBD2. J lost 2 bases, V lost 6 bases, and 7 bases had no gene match. Germline V gene sequence: CDR1 KGHSH, CDR2 LQKENI. The CDR3 runs to 16 residues. This CDR3 is CASSQMTSGDTDTQYF. The CDR3 DNA sequence: TGTGCCAGCTCTCAGATGACTAGCGGGGACACAGATACGCAGTATTTT.

This chain links TRBV5-1 with TRBJ2-7, with 10 bases that match TRBD1. The CDR3 is 14 amino acids. The J segment lost 4 bases and the V segment lost 5 bases, leaving 6 bases of the junction unmatched. Germline-derived CDR1 and CDR2 are SGHRS and YFSETQ. The DNA for the CDR3 is TGCGCCAGCAGACCTGGGACAGGGGCGTACGAGCAGTACTTC. Translation gives CASRPGTGAYEQYF.

The chain joins TRBV19 to TRBJ1-5; 9 nucleotides align to TRBD1. Germline values: CDR1 LNHDA, CDR2 SQIVND (reference sequence). Trimming cost V 0 bases and J 0 bases; bases outside gene matches: 9. This CDR3 is 19 amino acids long. The CDR3 bases are TGTGCCAGTAGTATAGATCCGGACAGGGGACACTATAGCAATCAGCCCCAGCATTTT. Amino acids: CASSIDPDRGHYSNQPQHF.

The V call is TRBV4-2, the J call TRBJ1-6; 9 nucleotides align to TRBD1. Trimming took 5 bases from V and 10 from J; bases not matched to a gene: 6. Germline CDR1 is LGHNA and CDR2 is YNFKEQ. The CDR3 covers 14 residues. The CDR3 bases are TGTGCCAGCAGCGGACAGGGGTCCAACTCACCCCTCCACTTT. As protein: CASSGQGSNSPLHF.

The rearrangement joins TRBV6-1 to TRBJ1-1; weak D call: TRBD1 (5 bases). The germline CDR1 and CDR2 sequences are MNHNS and SASEGT. The CDR3 has 14 amino acids. With 2 bases removed from V and 11 bases from J, the gap between germline ends came to 18 bases. The CDR3, as DNA: TGTGCCAGCAGTGAAAGGCCAGGGCGGGGACGGGCTTTCTTT. Protein product: CASSERPGRGRAFF.